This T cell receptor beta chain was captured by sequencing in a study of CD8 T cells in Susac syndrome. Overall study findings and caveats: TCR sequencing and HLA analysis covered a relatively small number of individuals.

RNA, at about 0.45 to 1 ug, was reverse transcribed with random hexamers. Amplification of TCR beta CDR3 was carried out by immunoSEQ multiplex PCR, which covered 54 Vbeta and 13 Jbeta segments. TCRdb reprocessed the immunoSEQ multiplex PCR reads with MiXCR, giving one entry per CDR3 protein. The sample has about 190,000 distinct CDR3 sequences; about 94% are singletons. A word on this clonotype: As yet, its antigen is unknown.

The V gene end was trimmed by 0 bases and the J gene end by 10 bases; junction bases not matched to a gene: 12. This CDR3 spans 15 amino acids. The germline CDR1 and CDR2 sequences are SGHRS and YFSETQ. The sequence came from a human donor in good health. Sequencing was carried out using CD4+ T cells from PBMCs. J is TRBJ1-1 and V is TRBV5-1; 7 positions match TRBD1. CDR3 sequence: CASSLATGNSLPAFF. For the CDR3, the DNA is TGCGCCAGCAGCTTGGCGACAGGGAATTCCCTCCCAGCTTTCTTT.